These 26 T cell receptor beta chains were all obtained from the same sample, sequenced in a study of T cells in Graves' hyperthyroidism and ophthalmopathy. TCR beta CDR3 regions were amplified from RNA. The TCR CDR3 was amplified in a first-round RT-PCR using the HTBI primer set. In TCRdb, the multiplex PCR reads were re-called with MiXCR into one record per CDR3 protein. Among roughly 840,000 distinct CDR3 sequences, around 39% were seen once, and the ten largest hold 7.5% to 9.5%. Sample: blood. The receptors stem from a man in his late teens or twenties with Graves' hyperthyroidism.

There are a few counts of this clonotype. CDR3 protein: CASIFGRANQPQHF. DNA of the CDR3: TGTGCCAGCATTTTCGGCAGGGCCAATCAGCCCCAGCATTTT. The chain couples TRBV6-1 to TRBJ1-5; tentative D call: TRBD1 (5 bases). Germline V lookup: CDR1 MNHNS, CDR2 SASEGT. The CDR3 loop spans 14 amino acids. Trimming pared 7 bases from V and 3 bases from J, leaving 13 bases between.

V usage is TRBV13 and J usage is TRBJ2-7, with a weak D call TRBD1 (6 bases). CDR1 and CDR2 from the germline V gene are PRHDT and FYEKMQ (reference sequence). The V end was cut by 2 bases, the J end by 3 bases, with 11 bases between. The CDR3 covers 14 residues. CDR3 sequence (DNA): TGTGCCAGCAGCTTAACTCAGGACAGCTACGAGCAGTACTTC. Translated: CASSLTQDSYEQYF.

This clonotype was observed a handful of times. The rearrangement joins TRBV25-1 to TRBJ1-1, with TRBD1 matching 7 bases. The germline CDR1 and CDR2 sequences are MGHDK and SYGVNS. Trimming took 0 bases from V and 0 from J; bases not matched to a gene: 16. This CDR3 has 20 amino acids. CDR3 sequence: CASSEYFPRGGPVLNTEAFF. For the CDR3, the DNA is TGTGCCAGCAGTGAATATTTCCCCAGAGGGGGCCCGGTCCTGAACACTGAAGCTTTCTTT.

The genes are TRBV20-1 and TRBJ2-5; 7 bases fit TRBD1. The junction had 15 bases not matched to a gene; V was cut back by 6 bases and J by 5 bases. The germline V gene encodes CDR1 DFQATT and CDR2 SNEGSKA (reference sequence). This CDR3 has 15 amino acids. The CDR3 DNA is TGCAGTGCCCGACCTAATAGACAGGGTTGGGAGACCCAGTACTTC. Its translation is CSARPNRQGWETQYF.

In regard to this clonotype: A read error may account for a junction end that differs from germline. CDR3 sequence: CVSSPGTLIRETQYF. The DNA of the CDR3 is TGTGTCAGCAGCCCCGGGACCTTAATTCGGGAGACCCAGTACTTC. This sequence joins TRBV7-8 and TRBJ2-5, with D perhaps given as TRBD1 or TRBD2 (5 bases each). Germline-derived CDR1 and CDR2 are SGHVS and FQNEAQ. This CDR3 has 15 amino acids.

At least ten counts were recorded for this clonotype. The chain couples TRBV7-9 to TRBJ1-1; D might be TRBD1 (6 bases). Between the trimmed V and J ends, which lost 6 bases and 0 bases, there was a span of 11 bases. There are 14 residues in the CDR3. Per the germline V gene, CDR1 is SEHNR and CDR2 is FQNEAQ (reference sequence). CDR3 loop: CASRVDSMNTEAFF. In DNA form, the CDR3 reads TGTGCCAGCAGGGTGGACAGCATGAACACTGAAGCTTTCTTT.

A remark on this clonotype: A much larger clone differs by one base, so this may be a read error. This CDR3 is missing its conserved last phenylalanine or tryptophan, likely due to a read error. The chain couples TRBV29-1 to TRBJ1-2, with D perhaps matching TRBD1 (6 bases). There are 14 residues in the CDR3. Germline CDR1 and CDR2: SQVTM and ANQGSEA. The V gene lost 3 bases and the J gene lost 2 bases, with 13 bases spanning the gap. DNA for the CDR3: TGCAGCGTTGATTCAGGACAGCTGAACTATGGCTACACCCTC. This encodes CSVDSGQLNYGYTL.

This clonotype was found many times. A read error may account for a junction end that differs from germline. DNA of the CDR3: TGTGCCAGCAGGGACGGTTACGAGCAGTACTTC. Translation: CASRDGYEQYF. This sequence joins TRBV10-2 and TRBJ2-7; the D gene could be TRBD1 or TRBD2 (5 bases each). The CDR3 runs 11 residues. Germline CDR1 reads WSHSY; CDR2 reads SAAADI.

The chain couples TRBV2 to TRBJ1-3; D call uncertain. The ends were cut back, 7 bases at V and 0 bases at J, with 7 bases in the middle. Germline loops: CDR1 SNHLY, CDR2 FYNNEI. This CDR3 spans 13 amino acids. The CDR3 reads CASNRASGNTIYF. Written as DNA, the CDR3 is TGTGCCAGCAACCGGGCCTCTGGAAACACCATATATTTT.

About this clonotype itself: A much larger clone is a single base away; this may be a read error. Since no conserved phenylalanine or tryptophan closes the CDR3, a read error is the likely cause. The rearrangement uses TRBV20-1 and TRBJ2-2; weak D call: TRBD1 (5 bases). V was cut by 4 bases and J by 2 bases, with 8 bases left in between. Per germline, CDR1 DFQATT and CDR2 SNEGSKA (reference sequence). The CDR3 is made up of 13 amino acids. CDR3 sequence reads: CSATGLNTGELFL. The DNA for the CDR3 is TGCAGTGCTACAGGGCTTAACACCGGGGAGCTGTTTTTA.

This clonotype occurred many times. This chain links TRBV6-6 with TRBJ1-1; a possible D gene is TRBD1 (5 bases). Trimming shortened V by 6 bases and J by 11 bases, and 16 bases separated the two germline ends. The CDR3 length is 12 residues. CDR1 is MNHNY and CDR2 is SVGAGI in the germline V gene (reference sequence). CDR3 bases: TGTGCCAGCAGGGGTCAGGGATCTGGCGCTTTCTTT. It encodes CASRGQGSGAFF.

This clonotype was counted a few times. The genes are TRBV29-1 and TRBJ2-7; D remains unclear. Germline CDR1 reads SQVTM; CDR2 reads ANQGSEA. The CDR3 spans 11 residues. V was cut by 8 bases and J by 5 bases, with 13 bases left in between. The CDR3: CSLGRVHEQYF. The CDR3 region has the DNA TGCAGCTTAGGGCGAGTCCACGAGCAGTACTTC.

This clonotype was found a few times. The rearrangement joins TRBV3-1 to TRBJ1-2; D perhaps matches TRBD1 (6 bases). Trimming took off 4 bases at V and 3 bases at J, with 9 bases between the two ends. CDR1 is LGHDT, CDR2 YNNKEL, per germline (reference sequence). This CDR3 has 13 amino acids. CDR3 region: CASSPDSDYGYTF. The DNA of the CDR3 is TGTGCCAGCAGCCCGGACAGCGACTATGGCTACACCTTC.

This clonotype was seen at least ten times. The CDR3 nucleotides are TGTGCCACACGAACAGGGACATACGAGCAGTACTTC. This sequence encodes CATRTGTYEQYF. J is TRBJ2-7 and V is TRBV10-3, with TRBD1 as a possible D gene (6 bases). The CDR3 contains 12 residues. Between the trimmed V and J ends, which lost 10 bases and 4 bases, there was a span of 14 bases. Germline V CDR1 and CDR2: ENHRY, SYGVKD.

This clonotype was seen more than once but under ten times. The chain combines TRBV6-2 or TRBV6-3 with TRBJ1-5; D is unclear. The CDR3 is 14 amino acids. Trimming cost V 6 bases and J 0 bases, with 9 bases left between them. Germline V gene sequence: CDR1 MNHEY, CDR2 SVGEGT. The DNA of the CDR3 is TGTGCCAGCAGCCCCACAGTTAGCAATCAGCCCCAGCATTTT. Its translation is CASSPTVSNQPQHF.

Points on this clonotype: An end of the junction differs from the germline gene, which may be a read error. V and J are TRBV5-1 and TRBJ1-1; D gene unclear. The CDR3 has 14 residues. CDR1 is SGHRS and CDR2 is YFSETQ in the germline V gene. CDR3 in amino acids: CASSFENLNTAAFF. The CDR3 DNA reads as TGCGCCAGCAGCTTTGAGAACCTAAACACTGCAGCTTTCTTT.

This clonotype was picked up many times. The chain joins TRBV19 to TRBJ1-2; weak D call: TRBD1 (5 bases). The CDR3 spans 11 residues. Germline loops: CDR1 LNHDA, CDR2 SQIVND (reference sequence). With 9 bases removed from V and 6 bases from J, the gap between germline ends came to 11 bases. CDR3 protein: CASSGSHGYTF. The CDR3 DNA is TGTGCCAGCTCAGGGTCCCATGGCTACACCTTC.

This clonotype appeared a few times. This chain uses TRBV2 with TRBJ1-2; 11 bases align to TRBD1. This CDR3 is built from 15 residues. The germline V gene encodes CDR1 SNHLY and CDR2 FYNNEI. J lost 7 bases, V lost 7 bases, and 11 bases had no gene match. The DNA of the CDR3 is TGTGCCAGCATCCCGATTGGACAGGGGGCCGGTGGCTACACCTTC. Its translation is CASIPIGQGAGGYTF.

In its sample, this clonotype was seen a few times. The V gene is TRBV29-1, the J gene TRBJ2-7, with D uncertain. Germline V lookup: CDR1 SQVTM, CDR2 ANQGSEA. V lost 1 base to trimming and J lost 9 bases, with 4 bases between them. The CDR3 extends over 9 amino acids. CDR3 in DNA: TGCAGCGTTGAAGGGGGGCAGTACTTC. It translates to CSVEGGQYF.

V usage is TRBV28 and J usage is TRBJ2-7, with 11 bases lining up with TRBD2. Germline-derived CDR1 and CDR2 are MDHEN and SYDVKM. The CDR3 loop spans 14 amino acids. The junction had 7 bases not matched to a gene; V was cut back by 7 bases and J by 5 bases. CDR3 loop: CASTLSGRADEQYF. The CDR3 DNA reads as TGTGCCAGCACCCTTAGCGGGAGGGCCGACGAGCAGTACTTC.

This clonotype was found a few times. V gene TRBV19 combines with J gene TRBJ2-2; 8 nucleotides align to TRBD2. The CDR3 totals 14 residues. The V segment lost 10 bases and the J segment 0 bases; nucleotides outside the gene matches: 4. In germline, CDR1 is LNHDA, CDR2 SQIVND (reference sequence). This CDR3 is CATPGLANTGELFF. The CDR3 DNA reads as TGTGCCACCCCGGGACTAGCGAACACCGGGGAGCTGTTTTTT.

Remarks on this clonotype: A much larger clone sits a single nucleotide away, making a read error possible. The V call is TRBV5-5, the J call TRBJ1-1, with D unresolved. In germline, CDR1 is SGHKS, CDR2 YYEKEE (reference sequence). The length of the CDR3 is 13 residues. V lost 0 bases to trimming and J lost 4 bases, with 7 bases between them. CDR3 sequence: CASSLDDGTEAFF. As DNA, the CDR3 is TGTGCCAGCAGCTTGGACGACGGCACTGAAGCTTTCTTT.

This clonotype was seen at least ten times. The rearrangement joins TRBV5-6 to TRBJ1-1; perhaps TRBD1 as D (5 bases). The CDR3 covers 12 residues. V was clipped by 2 bases and J by 11 bases, with 13 bases between them. Germline V gene lookup returns CDR1 SGHDT and CDR2 YYEEEE. The CDR3 spells CASSLPTGGAFF. In DNA form, the CDR3 reads TGTGCCAGCAGCTTACCAACTGGGGGGGCTTTCTTT.

The chain links TRBV7-2 to TRBJ2-7; 10 bases align to TRBD1. The germline V gene encodes CDR1 SGHTA and CDR2 FQGNSA. CDR3 length equals 15 residues. With V trimmed by 6 bases and J by 3 bases, 8 bases remained unmatched. CDR3 region: CASSRTGTGVYEQYF. CDR3 nucleotides: TGTGCCAGCAGTCGTACCGGGACAGGGGTCTACGAGCAGTACTTC.

There are many counts of this clonotype. The genes are TRBV29-1 and TRBJ1-1; D not certain. Per germline, CDR1 SQVTM and CDR2 ANQGSEA. The CDR3 loop spans 13 amino acids. The germline V and J ends were trimmed by 5 bases and 9 bases, with 19 bases remaining between them. CDR3 protein: CSVSRGSGQKAFF. As DNA, the CDR3 is TGCAGCGTTAGTCGGGGTAGTGGGCAGAAAGCTTTCTTT.

The V call is TRBV7-2, the J call TRBJ2-7, with 8 nucleotides matching TRBD1. Germline V gene lookup returns CDR1 SGHTA and CDR2 FQGNSA. The trim removed 5 bases at V and 2 bases at J, leaving 8 bases unmatched. There are 15 residues in the CDR3. In DNA form, the CDR3 reads TGTGCCAGCAGCCGGGGACAGGTAGTCGCCTACGAGCAGTACTTC. Protein sequence: CASSRGQVVAYEQYF. Supplemented by reference TRBV7-2 and TRBJ2-7, the full variable domain reads GAGVSQSPSNKVTEKGKDVELRCDPISGHTALYWYRQSLGQGLEFLIYFQGNSAPDKSGLPSDRFSAERTGGSVSTLTIQRTQQEDSAVYLCASSRGQVVAYEQYFGPGTRLTVT.